A selection of T cell receptor beta chains follows, all from one sample in a study of T cell changes during pregnancy in multiple sclerosis. This table comes from immunoSEQ multiplex PCR, and its TCRdb copy is limited to in-frame clones, with some not included. Counted here are approximately 50,000 clones, roughly nine tenths occurring once; the ten biggest clones make up about 9.4%. The source was CD8+ T cells from peripheral blood mononuclear cells, collected after pregnancy. The receptor source for this set is a female donor with multiple sclerosis, enrolled in a pregnancy study. The CDR3 runs from the conserved cysteine through the conserved F or W. Each record gives: clone size, D gene, V gene, J gene, CDR3 DNA, CDR3 protein. D genes are given only for firm matches. Size is stated for part of the rows, as once, few or many counts, or as a class when the clone is expanded.

abundance: NA; d_gene: TRBD2; v_gene: TRBV6-4; j_gene: TRBJ2-1; CDR3nt: TGTGCCAGCAGTCCCGCGGGGGGCAAAAACAATGAGCAGTTCTTC; CDR3aa: CASSPAGGKNNEQFF
abundance: NA; d_gene: TRBD1; v_gene: TRBV6-5; j_gene: TRBJ1-2; CDR3nt: TGTGCCAGCAGTTACACGGATCAACAGGGGGCACGAGGCTACACCTTC; CDR3aa: CASSYTDQQGARGYTF
abundance: NA; d_gene: TRBD1; v_gene: TRBV27; j_gene: TRBJ2-1; CDR3nt: TGTGCCAGCAGTCAACCAGGGGGTGGGGATGAGCAGTTCTTC; CDR3aa: CASSQPGGGDEQFF
abundance: NA; d_gene: NA; v_gene: TRBV11-2; j_gene: TRBJ2-5; CDR3nt: TGTGCCAGCAGTATCCTTCGCGGAGAGACCCAGTACTTC; CDR3aa: CASSILRGETQYF
abundance: few; d_gene: TRBD1; v_gene: TRBV2; j_gene: TRBJ2-7; CDR3nt: TGTGCCAGCAGTGGGACAGGGGCCTACGAGCAGTACTTC; CDR3aa: CASSGTGAYEQYF
abundance: few; d_gene: NA; v_gene: TRBV30; j_gene: TRBJ1-1; CDR3nt: TGTGCCAAGACGGGGGAGAACACTGAAGCTTTCTTT; CDR3aa: CAKTGENTEAFF
abundance: NA; d_gene: NA; v_gene: TRBV13; j_gene: TRBJ2-5; CDR3nt: TGTGCCAGCAGCTTAATGGGGCCAGCGGGCCTTCTTGAGGGGACCCAGTACTTC; CDR3aa: CASSLMGPAGLLEGTQYF
abundance: NA; d_gene: TRBD1; v_gene: TRBV19; j_gene: TRBJ1-5; CDR3nt: TGTGCCAGTAGTATAGATCCCACAGCAGAACAACAGGGGAATCAGCCCCAGCATTTT; CDR3aa: CASSIDPTAEQQGNQPQHF
abundance: NA; d_gene: TRBD1; v_gene: TRBV9; j_gene: TRBJ1-5; CDR3nt: TGTGCCAGCAGCGGGCCGGGACAGGGGGACGTTGGGCCCCAGCATTTT; CDR3aa: CASSGPGQGDVGPQHF
abundance: NA; d_gene: NA; v_gene: TRBV6-4; j_gene: TRBJ2-6; CDR3nt: TGTGCCAGCAGTGACTCTCACAGCTCTGGGGCCAACGTCCTGACTTTC; CDR3aa: CASSDSHSSGANVLTF
abundance: NA; d_gene: NA; v_gene: TRBV27; j_gene: TRBJ2-1; CDR3nt: TGTGCCAGCAGTTCTAGGGGTTCCTACAATGAGCAGTTCTTC; CDR3aa: CASSSRGSYNEQFF
abundance: NA; d_gene: NA; v_gene: TRBV28; j_gene: TRBJ1-2; CDR3nt: TGTGCCAGCAGTTTGGGGGGTCGTGGCTACACCTTC; CDR3aa: CASSLGGRGYTF
abundance: NA; d_gene: NA; v_gene: TRBV5-4; j_gene: TRBJ1-2; CDR3nt: TGTGCCAGCAGCCGGGGGGGAGGCTACACCTTC; CDR3aa: CASSRGGGYTF
abundance: NA; d_gene: NA; v_gene: TRBV2; j_gene: TRBJ1-1; CDR3nt: TGTGCCAGCAGAGCCACAGGTGGAACTGAAGCTTTCTTT; CDR3aa: CASRATGGTEAFF
abundance: NA; d_gene: NA; v_gene: TRBV7-8; j_gene: TRBJ2-7; CDR3nt: TGTGCCAGCAGCTTATATTTGCCAGGGGGGGAGCAGTACTTC; CDR3aa: CASSLYLPGGEQYF
abundance: NA; d_gene: NA; v_gene: TRBV2; j_gene: TRBJ1-3; CDR3nt: TGTGCCAGCTCTGTTCGGGAAAACACCATATATTTT; CDR3aa: CASSVRENTIYF
abundance: NA; d_gene: NA; v_gene: TRBV6-1; j_gene: TRBJ1-1; CDR3nt: TGTGCCAGCAGTGGACTGGACACTGAAGCTTTCTTT; CDR3aa: CASSGLDTEAFF
abundance: NA; d_gene: TRBD2; v_gene: TRBV2; j_gene: TRBJ2-7; CDR3nt: TGTGCCAGCAGCGAGGGACTAGCGGAAACCTACGAGCAGTACTTC; CDR3aa: CASSEGLAETYEQYF
abundance: NA; d_gene: NA; v_gene: TRBV7-3; j_gene: TRBJ2-1; CDR3nt: TGTGCCAGCAGCCCCGGGACTCCCAATGAGCAGTTCTTC; CDR3aa: CASSPGTPNEQFF
abundance: NA; d_gene: NA; v_gene: TRBV9; j_gene: TRBJ2-4; CDR3nt: TGTGCCAGCAGCGTAGGCGACCAGGACATTCAGTACTTC; CDR3aa: CASSVGDQDIQYF